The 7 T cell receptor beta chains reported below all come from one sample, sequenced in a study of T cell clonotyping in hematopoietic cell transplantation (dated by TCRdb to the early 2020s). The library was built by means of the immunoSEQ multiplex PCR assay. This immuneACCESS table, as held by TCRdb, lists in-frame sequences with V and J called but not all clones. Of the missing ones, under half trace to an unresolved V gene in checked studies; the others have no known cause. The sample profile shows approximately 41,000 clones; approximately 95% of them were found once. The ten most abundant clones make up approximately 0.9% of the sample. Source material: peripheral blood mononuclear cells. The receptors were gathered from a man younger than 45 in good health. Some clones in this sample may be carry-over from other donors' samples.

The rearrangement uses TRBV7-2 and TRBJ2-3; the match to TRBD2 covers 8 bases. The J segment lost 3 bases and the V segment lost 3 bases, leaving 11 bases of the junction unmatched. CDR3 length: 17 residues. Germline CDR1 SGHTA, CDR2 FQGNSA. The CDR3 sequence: CASSFPTGTRGTDTQYF. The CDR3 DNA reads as TGTGCCAGCAGCTTCCCAACAGGGACTAGGGGGACAGATACGCAGTATTTT.

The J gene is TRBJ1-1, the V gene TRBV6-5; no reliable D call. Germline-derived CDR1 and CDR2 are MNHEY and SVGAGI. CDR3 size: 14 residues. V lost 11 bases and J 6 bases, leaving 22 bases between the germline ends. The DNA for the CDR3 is TGTGCCGCCTACAAGGTCCCGGGGTGGTCTGAAGCTTTCTTT. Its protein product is CAAYKVPGWSEAFF.

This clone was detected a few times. Here the CDR3 reads CASSLDGAKTQYF. CDR3 bases: TGTGCCAGCAGCTTAGACGGGGCCAAGACCCAGTACTTC. The chain links TRBV7-2 to TRBJ2-5, with D perhaps matching TRBD1 or TRBD2 (5 bases each). The CDR3 length is 13 residues. Trimming stripped 1 base from V and 6 bases from J, with 9 bases between. Per the germline V gene, CDR1 is SGHTA and CDR2 is FQGNSA.

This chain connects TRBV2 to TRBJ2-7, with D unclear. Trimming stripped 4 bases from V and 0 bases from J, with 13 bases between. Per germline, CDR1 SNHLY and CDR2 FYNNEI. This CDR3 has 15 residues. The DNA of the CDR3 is TGTGCCAGCAGTGGGTCCGGTCAGAGCTCCTACGAGCAGTACTTC. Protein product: CASSGSGQSSYEQYF.

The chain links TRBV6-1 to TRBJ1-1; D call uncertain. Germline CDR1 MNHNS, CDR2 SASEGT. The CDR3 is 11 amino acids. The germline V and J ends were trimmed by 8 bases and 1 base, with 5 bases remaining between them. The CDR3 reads CASPTNTEAFF. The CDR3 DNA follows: TGTGCCAGCCCGACGAACACTGAAGCTTTCTTT.

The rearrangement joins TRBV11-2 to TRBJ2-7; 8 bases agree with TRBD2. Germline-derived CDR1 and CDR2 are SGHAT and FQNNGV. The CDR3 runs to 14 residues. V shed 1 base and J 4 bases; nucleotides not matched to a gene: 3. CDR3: CASSLAGGGYEQYF. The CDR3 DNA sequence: TGTGCCAGCAGCTTAGCGGGGGGGGGATACGAGCAGTACTTC.

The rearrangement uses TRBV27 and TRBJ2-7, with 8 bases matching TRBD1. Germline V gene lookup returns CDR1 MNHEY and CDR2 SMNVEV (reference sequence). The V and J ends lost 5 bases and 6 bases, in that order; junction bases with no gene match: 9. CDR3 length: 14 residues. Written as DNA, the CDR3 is TGTGCCAGCAGTGTCGCAGGGGGCCCCATCGAGCAGTACTTC. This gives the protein CASSVAGGPIEQYF.